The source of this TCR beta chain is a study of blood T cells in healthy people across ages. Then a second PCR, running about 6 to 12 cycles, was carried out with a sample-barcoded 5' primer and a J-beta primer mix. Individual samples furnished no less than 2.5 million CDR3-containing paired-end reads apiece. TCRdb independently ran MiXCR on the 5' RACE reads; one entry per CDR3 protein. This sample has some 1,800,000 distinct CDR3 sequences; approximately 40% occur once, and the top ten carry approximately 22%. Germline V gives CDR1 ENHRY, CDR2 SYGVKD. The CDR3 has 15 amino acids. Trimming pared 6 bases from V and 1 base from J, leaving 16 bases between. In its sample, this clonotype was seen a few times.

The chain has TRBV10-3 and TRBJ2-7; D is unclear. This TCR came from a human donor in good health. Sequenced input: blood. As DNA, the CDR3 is TGTGCCATCAGGTTAGATAAAGGGCGATCCTACGAGCAGTACTTC. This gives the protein CAIRLDKGRSYEQYF.